This is a list of T cell receptor beta chains from one sample in a study of blood T cell repertoires in COVID-19. TCRdb's copy holds only in-frame clones and misses some; the assay was immunoSEQ multiplex PCR. The table lists about 370,000 clones, roughly nine tenths of them singletons. Sequencing used peripheral blood. The receptor set was obtained from a woman between 25 and 40 years old with COVID-19, enrolled during active disease. Both conserved end residues are part of each CDR3. D genes are given only for firm matches. The listing skips clone size in some rows; elsewhere it reads once, few, many or a size class.

v_gene	j_gene	abundance	d_gene	CDR3aa	CDR3nt
TRBV6-1	TRBJ1-5	once	-	CASSEARGLGNQPQHF	TGTGCCAGCAGTGAAGCGCGGGGGCTGGGCAATCAGCCCCAGCATTTT
TRBV2	TRBJ2-1	-	TRBD2	CASSPFLAGGDEQFF	TGTGCCAGTAGCCCGTTTCTAGCGGGTGGGGATGAGCAGTTCTTC
TRBV4-1	TRBJ1-1	-	TRBD1	CASSHFPGGRGTEAFF	TGCGCCAGCAGCCACTTCCCAGGGGGCCGAGGCACTGAAGCTTTCTTT
TRBV9	TRBJ2-2	-	TRBD1	CASSVGGGKKTNTGELFF	TGTGCCAGCAGCGTAGGAGGGGGCAAAAAGACGAACACCGGGGAGCTGTTTTTT
TRBV9	TRBJ2-1	-	TRBD2	CASSPTSGGPNEQFF	TGTGCCAGCAGCCCGACTAGCGGCGGCCCCAATGAGCAGTTCTTC
TRBV2	TRBJ1-3	-	-	CASSEEAGYGNTIYF	TGTGCCAGCAGTGAAGAGGCAGGGTATGGAAACACCATATATTTT
TRBV10-1	TRBJ1-1	-	-	CASSEGQRNTEAFF	TGCGCCAGCAGTGAAGGACAGCGGAACACTGAAGCTTTCTTT
TRBV7-6	TRBJ2-6	-	-	CASSSRGSGSGANVLTF	TGTGCCAGCAGCTCTAGGGGCTCGGGCTCTGGGGCCAACGTCCTGACTTTC
TRBV2	TRBJ2-5	-	TRBD2	CASSKGISLAGVQETQYF	TGTGCCAGCAGCAAGGGGATTTCACTAGCGGGGGTCCAAGAGACCCAGTACTTC
TRBV11-3	TRBJ1-6	-	-	CASSPRDSHNSPLHF	TGTGCCAGCAGCCCCCGGGACTCCCACAATTCACCCCTCCACTTT
TRBV12-3/TRBV12-4	TRBJ1-6	few	-	CASSFNGNSPLHF	TGTGCCAGCAGTTTTAACGGGAATTCACCCCTCCACTTT
TRBV28	TRBJ2-1	-	TRBD2	CASTGGGVPSSYNEQFF	TGTGCCAGCACGGGCGGGGGGGTTCCCAGCTCCTACAATGAGCAGTTCTTC
TRBV5-6	TRBJ2-5	-	TRBD2	CASSFSQGLAGGRTQYF	TGTGCCAGCAGCTTCTCCCAGGGACTAGCGGGAGGGCGGACCCAGTACTTC
TRBV2	TRBJ2-5	-	TRBD2	CASSEGATSGGRETQYF	TGTGCCAGCAGTGAAGGGGCAACTAGCGGGGGCCGAGAGACCCAGTACTTC
TRBV13	TRBJ2-7	-	TRBD1	CASSSSGQIYEQYF	TGTGCCAGCAGCTCCTCGGGACAGATATACGAGCAGTACTTC
TRBV11-3	TRBJ2-2	-	TRBD2	CASSPRAGGPGGELFF	TGTGCCAGCAGCCCCCGAGCGGGAGGGCCTGGCGGGGAGCTGTTTTTT
TRBV2	TRBJ2-6	once	-	CASSYRPGRAGANVLTF	TGTGCCAGCAGCTACCGCCCCGGCAGGGCTGGGGCCAACGTCCTGACTTTC
TRBV11-3	TRBJ1-6	once	-	CASSPYYNSPLHF	TGTGCCAGCAGCCCCTACTATAATTCACCCCTCCACTTT
TRBV7-2	TRBJ1-2	-	-	CASSLEAVGLSDGYTF	TGTGCCAGCAGCTTAGAAGCGGTCGGGCTCTCGGATGGCTACACCTTC
TRBV7-9	TRBJ2-2	-	-	CASSSPRDLYNTGELFF	TGTGCCAGCAGCTCCCCACGGGACTTATACAACACCGGGGAGCTGTTTTTT
TRBV13	TRBJ1-3	-	-	CASSSVLDRSSSGNTIYF	TGTGCCAGCAGCTCCGTCCTCGACAGATCCAGCTCTGGAAACACCATATATTTT
TRBV5-1	TRBJ1-2	-	TRBD1	CASSLVGGQGYGYTF	TGCGCCAGCAGCTTGGTTGGGGGACAGGGCTATGGCTACACCTTC
TRBV18	TRBJ2-1	-	TRBD1	CASSPGQGSYNEQFF	TGTGCCAGCTCCCCGGGACAGGGGTCCTACAATGAGCAGTTCTTC
TRBV6-5	TRBJ1-1	-	-	CASSKTRGEAFF	TGTGCCAGCAGCAAGACCCGGGGTGAAGCTTTCTTT
TRBV7-9	TRBJ1-6	-	-	CASSRLEYNSPLHF	TGTGCCAGCAGCAGATTAGAGTATAATTCACCCCTCCACTTT
TRBV13	TRBJ2-5	-	-	CASSLGPEQYF	TGTGCCAGCAGCTTAGGCCCAGAACAGTACTTC
TRBV30	TRBJ1-1	-	-	CAWNERSFMNTEAFF	TGTGCCTGGAACGAACGGTCTTTTATGAACACTGAAGCTTTCTTT
TRBV28	TRBJ2-5	-	-	CASSLSFGGIGQETQYF	TGTGCCAGCAGTTTATCTTTTGGGGGCATAGGGCAAGAGACCCAGTACTTC
TRBV3-1/TRBV3-2	TRBJ1-1	-	-	CASSRDTVEAFF	TGTGCCAGCAGCCGGGACACCGTTGAAGCTTTCTTT
TRBV28	TRBJ2-7	-	TRBD1	CASSLPGGRYEQYF	TGTGCCAGCAGTTTACCAGGGGGCCGCTACGAGCAGTACTTC
TRBV4-2	TRBJ2-3	-	TRBD2	CASSQGYSGADDTDTQYF	TGTGCCAGCAGCCAAGGCTATAGCGGGGCCGACGACACAGATACGCAGTATTTT
TRBV4-3	TRBJ2-6	-	TRBD1	CASSLTGVGANVLTF	TGCGCCAGCAGCCTTACAGGGGTTGGGGCCAACGTCCTGACTTTC
TRBV5-6	TRBJ2-2	-	-	CASSRGTGELFF	TGTGCCAGCAGCCGAGGGACCGGGGAGCTGTTTTTT
TRBV28	TRBJ2-5	-	TRBD1	CASSFGRGPEETQYF	TGTGCCAGCAGTTTTGGCAGGGGGCCGGAAGAGACCCAGTACTTC
TRBV9	TRBJ2-5	-	TRBD2	CASSPGLAGAWETQYF	TGTGCCAGCAGCCCTGGACTAGCGGGAGCGTGGGAGACCCAGTACTTC
TRBV5-1	TRBJ2-7	once	-	CASSLGLGVEQYF	TGCGCCAGCAGCTTGGGACTAGGGGTCGAGCAGTACTTC
TRBV12-3/TRBV12-4	TRBJ2-1	-	TRBD2	CASSSQIAGEQFF	TGTGCCAGCAGTTCACAAATAGCGGGGGAGCAGTTCTTC
TRBV6-2/TRBV6-3	TRBJ2-7	once	-	CASSYSMDSYEQYF	TGTGCCAGCAGTTACTCGATGGACAGCTACGAGCAGTACTTC
TRBV25-1	TRBJ1-2	-	-	CASSGLGSYGYTF	TGTGCCAGCAGTGGTCTAGGATCTTATGGCTACACCTTC
TRBV28	TRBJ1-1	-	-	CASSLSTGRGAFF	TGTGCCAGCAGTTTATCAACAGGGAGAGGTGCTTTCTTT
TRBV6-2/TRBV6-3	TRBJ2-1	-	-	CASSRRGGQIYNEQFF	TGTGCCAGCAGTCGACGCGGAGGGCAAATCTACAATGAGCAGTTCTTC
TRBV10-1	TRBJ2-7	-	TRBD1	CASRHRGRPYEQYF	TGCGCCAGCAGGCACAGGGGCCGACCCTACGAGCAGTACTTC
TRBV10-3	TRBJ1-1	-	-	CAISRGRGANTEAFF	TGTGCCATCAGTCGAGGCCGGGGGGCGAACACTGAAGCTTTCTTT
TRBV2	TRBJ1-4	many	TRBD1	CASSVVPGQLNEKLFF	TGTGCCAGCAGCGTAGTACCGGGACAGCTTAATGAAAAACTGTTTTTT
TRBV6-5	TRBJ2-5	-	-	CASSLRPLETQYF	TGTGCCAGCAGTCTACGCCCCTTAGAGACCCAGTACTTC